This paragraph covers one TCR beta chain sequence. Its antigen is not known. This sample stems from a study of cytomegalovirus exposure and HLA in healthy donors. Study-level findings and limits: Reports indicate that TCR beta sequences accurately predicted the HLA-A and HLA-B alleles of most subjects. Reportedly, a later analysis found an Asian-associated ancestry cluster had fewer N-insertions than the roughly 670-donor mean. Rare sequences made up most TCRs, while some public TCRs were found in many donors. With DRB1 most and HLA-C fewest, TCR association rates differed between HLA loci in a later analysis.

The PCR was carried out with 60 Vbeta primers and 13 Jbeta primers. The repertoire was sequenced with immunoSEQ multiplex PCR; TCRdb's copy has only in-frame clones and lacks some. This sample contains 150,000 or so clones. Looked up from germline, CDR1 is LNHDA and CDR2 is SQIVND (reference sequence). The V end lost 4 bases, the J end lost 4 bases, and 13 bases lay between the germline ends. This CDR3 spans 14 amino acids. The chain combines TRBV19 with TRBJ2-5; perhaps TRBD2 as D (6 bases). The receptor was isolated from a woman in her 40s in good health and CMV-seropositive. The specimen sequenced was PBMCs. CDR3 in amino acids: CASSTSLGLETQYF. CDR3 coding DNA: TGTGCCAGTAGTACCTCCCTGGGACTAGAGACCCAGTACTTC.